The 17 T cell receptor beta chains below all came from one sample that was sequenced in a study of cytomegalovirus exposure and HLA in healthy donors. Primers: 60 Vbeta forward and 13 Jbeta reverse. Clones were read by immunoSEQ multiplex PCR, and TCRdb kept only the in-frame ones, dropping some. The sample has about 43,000 clones, approximately 80% seen once. The sample comprised PBMCs. These receptors originate from a man aged 25-40 years in good health and CMV-seronegative.

This chain joins TRBV30 and TRBJ2-7; D is unclear. With 1 base removed from V and 9 bases from J, the gap between germline ends came to 10 bases. The CDR3 consists of 11 residues. Germline CDR1 is GTSNPN and CDR2 is SVGIG (reference sequence). The CDR3 sequence: CAWSEFPRQYF. The CDR3 DNA follows: TGTGCCTGGAGTGAGTTTCCGAGGCAGTACTTC.

V is TRBV5-5 and J is TRBJ1-4; 7 bases align to TRBD1. The ends lost 2 bases at V and 3 bases at J; junction bases unmatched: 4. Germline assignment: CDR1 SGHKS and CDR2 YYEKEE (reference sequence). The CDR3 is made up of 15 amino acids. The CDR3 DNA follows: TGTGCCAGCAGCTTTTACAGGGGACCTAATGAAAAACTGTTTTTT. This gives the protein CASSFYRGPNEKLFF.

The chain is built from TRBV30 and TRBJ1-2; perhaps TRBD1 as D (6 bases). The germline gives CDR1 GTSNPN, CDR2 SVGIG (reference sequence). CDR3 length: 14 residues. Between the trimmed V and J ends, which lost 0 bases and 7 bases, there was a span of 15 bases. The CDR3 here is CAWSVLAGVGGYTF. The CDR3, as DNA: TGTGCCTGGAGTGTACTGGCAGGGGTAGGTGGCTACACCTTC.

The CDR3, as DNA: TGTGCCAGCAGCCCCTCGGGGGGGCGAGATACGCAGTATTTT. Amino acid sequence: CASSPSGGRDTQYF. The gene calls are TRBV27 and TRBJ2-3; 8 bases are a match to TRBD2. The V segment lost 6 bases and the J segment 5 bases; nucleotides outside the gene matches: 7. Germline CDR1 MNHEY, CDR2 SMNVEV (reference sequence). This CDR3 has 14 residues.

The V gene is TRBV2, the J gene TRBJ2-7; TRBD2 matches 14 bases. Germline assignment: CDR1 SNHLY and CDR2 FYNNEI. The ends lost 5 bases at V and 6 bases at J; junction bases unmatched: 6. The CDR3 is 15 amino acids. The CDR3 DNA reads as TGTGCCAGCAGTCGACTAGCGGGAGGGACAGGCGAGCAGTACTTC. Translation gives CASSRLAGGTGEQYF. The complete variable domain, with remaining parts taken from reference TRBV2 and TRBJ2-7, reads EPEVTQTPSHQVTQMGQEVILRCVPISNHLYFYWYRQILGQKVEFLVSFYNNEISEKSEIFDDQFSVERPDGSNFTLKIRSTKLEDSAMYFCASSRLAGGTGEQYFGPGTRLTVT.

V and J are TRBV30 and TRBJ2-7; TRBD2 aligns across 7 bases. The CDR3 has 11 residues. V lost 2 bases and J lost 6; bases outside the gene matches: 1. Germline values: CDR1 GTSNPN, CDR2 SVGIG (reference sequence). The chain's CDR3 is CAWSPGGEQYF. The CDR3 nucleotides are TGTGCCTGGAGTCCGGGGGGCGAGCAGTACTTC. The whole variable domain, filled in from reference TRBV30 and TRBJ2-7, reads SQTIHQWPATLVQPVGSPLSLECTVEGTSNPNLYWYRQAAGRGLQLLFYSVGIGQISSEVPQNLSASRPQDRQFILSSKKLLLSDSGFYLCAWSPGGEQYFGPGTRLTVT.

This clone occurred once. The junction does not match germline at one end; this may be a read error. The chain employs TRBV5-4 and TRBJ2-7; 12 bases are a match to TRBD2. From germline, CDR1 is SGHNT and CDR2 YYREEE (reference sequence). CDR3 size: 14 residues. The CDR3 region has the DNA TGTGCCAGCAGCCCCGGACTAGCGGGATACGAGCAGTGCTTC. This codes for CASSPGLAGYEQCF.

The J gene is TRBJ1-1, the V gene TRBV7-2, with 10 bases that match TRBD1. V was clipped by 3 bases and J by 2 bases; unmatched bases: 0. CDR1 and CDR2 (germline): SGHTA, FQGNSA. The CDR3 is 14 amino acids. CDR3 sequence reads: CASSLTGGNTEAFF. CDR3 in DNA: TGTGCCAGCAGCTTGACAGGGGGCAACACTGAAGCTTTCTTT.

This chain joins TRBV5-5 and TRBJ1-1; the D gene is possibly TRBD1 (6 bases). CDR1 and CDR2 from the germline V gene are SGHKS and YYEKEE (reference sequence). This CDR3 contains 13 residues. Between the trimmed V and J ends, which lost 2 bases and 11 bases, there was a span of 16 bases. For the CDR3, the DNA is TGTGCCAGCAGCTTTGACAGGCGGGTGCAGGCTTTCTTT. It specifies CASSFDRRVQAFF. Looking up the rest from reference TRBV5-5 and TRBJ1-1 gives the full variable domain: DAGVTQSPTHLIKTRGQQVTLRCSPISGHKSVSWYQQVLGQGPQFIFQYYEKEERGRGNFPDRFSARQFPNYSSELNVNALLLGDSALYLCASSFDRRVQAFFGQGTRLTVV.

In regard to this clone: Since no conserved phenylalanine or tryptophan closes the CDR3, a read error is the likely cause. The DNA is omitted, as the CDR3 cannot be located on it reliably, and the CDR3 follows TCRdb's listing. The chain links TRBV7-6 to TRBJ1-2. Looked up from germline, CDR1 is SGHVS and CDR2 is FNYEAQ. The CDR3 spans 11 residues, counting both ends. CDR3 region: CASSLNGYCFC.

The sample holds a few counts of this clone. The chain couples TRBV6-1 to TRBJ2-7; 8 nucleotides line up with TRBD2. CDR3 length: 15 residues. V was pared by 3 bases and J by 0 bases, with 4 bases of the junction left unmatched. Germline-derived CDR1 and CDR2 are MNHNS and SASEGT. The CDR3: CASSDGLAVSYEQYF. The CDR3 DNA reads TGTGCCAGCAGTGACGGACTAGCTGTCTCCTACGAGCAGTACTTC.

J is TRBJ2-2 and V is TRBV30; TRBD2 is a possible D gene (6 bases). Between the trimmed V and J ends, which lost 5 bases and 7 bases, there was a span of 17 bases. From germline, CDR1 is GTSNPN and CDR2 SVGIG (reference sequence). This CDR3 has 14 amino acids. The chain's CDR3 is CAWLNREWGGELFF. The CDR3 coding sequence is TGTGCCTGGTTAAATCGGGAGTGGGGCGGGGAGCTGTTTTTT.

The chain carries TRBV15 and TRBJ2-3, with 8 positions matching TRBD2. The germline V gene has CDR1 LNHNV and CDR2 YYDKDF (reference sequence). This CDR3 comprises 14 residues. Unmatched junction bases numbered 7, after V lost 5 bases and J lost 6 bases. The CDR3 sequence: CATSWGLGGDTQYF. CDR3 DNA: TGTGCCACCAGCTGGGGACTAGGAGGGGATACGCAGTATTTT.

CDR3 coding DNA: TGTGCCAGCAGAGGACAGGGCGGACAAGAGACCCAGTACTTC. This codes for CASRGQGGQETQYF. V is TRBV6-6 and J is TRBJ2-5; 8 bases fit TRBD1. This CDR3 contains 14 residues. Losses at the gene ends were 6 bases for V and 2 bases for J; bases not matched to a gene: 5. Germline CDR1 is MNHNY and CDR2 is SVGAGI (reference sequence).

This rearrangement joins TRBV29-1 to TRBJ2-7, with TRBD2 matching over 8 bases. The germline gives CDR1 SQVTM, CDR2 ANQGSEA. With V trimmed by 6 bases and J by 6 bases, 13 bases remained unmatched. The length of the CDR3 is 14 residues. The CDR3 coding sequence is TGCAGCGTCCGCCCGCCGGGAGGGCCAAGCGAGCAGTACTTC. Translated, it gives CSVRPPGGPSEQYF.

The rearrangement uses TRBV7-2 and TRBJ1-5; TRBD1 matches 11 bases. The CDR3 is 17 residues long. V lost 1 base, J lost 1 base, and 3 bases stayed unmatched. The germline V gene encodes CDR1 SGHTA and CDR2 FQGNSA. This CDR3 is CASSLGGTGGSNQPQHF. CDR3 nucleotide sequence: TGTGCCAGCAGCTTAGGCGGGACAGGGGGGAGCAATCAGCCCCAGCATTTT.

V gene TRBV5-1 combines with J gene TRBJ2-7; unclear D gene. V lost 4 bases and J 3 bases, leaving 11 bases between the germline ends. CDR1 and CDR2 from the germline V gene are SGHRS and YFSETQ. The CDR3 runs to 13 residues. The CDR3 DNA follows: TGCGCCAGCAGCACCCTACCAAGCTACGAGCAGTACTTC. It yields the protein CASSTLPSYEQYF.